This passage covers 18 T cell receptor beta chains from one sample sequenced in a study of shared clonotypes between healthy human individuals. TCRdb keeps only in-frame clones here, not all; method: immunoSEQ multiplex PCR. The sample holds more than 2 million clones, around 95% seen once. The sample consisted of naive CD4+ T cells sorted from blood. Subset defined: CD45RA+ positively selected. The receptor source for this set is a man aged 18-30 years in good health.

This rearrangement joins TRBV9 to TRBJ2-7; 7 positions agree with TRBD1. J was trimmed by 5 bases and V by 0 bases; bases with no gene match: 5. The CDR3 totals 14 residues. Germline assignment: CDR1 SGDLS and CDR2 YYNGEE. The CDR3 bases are TGTGCCAGCAGCGTAGGTAGGGGGCTCAACGAGCAGTACTTC. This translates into CASSVGRGLNEQYF. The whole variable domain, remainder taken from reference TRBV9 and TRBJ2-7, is DSGVTQTPKHLITATGQRVTLRCSPRSGDLSVYWYQQSLDQGLQFLIQYYNGEERAKGNILERFSAQQFPDLHSELNLSSLELGDSALYFCASSVGRGLNEQYFGPGTRLTVT.

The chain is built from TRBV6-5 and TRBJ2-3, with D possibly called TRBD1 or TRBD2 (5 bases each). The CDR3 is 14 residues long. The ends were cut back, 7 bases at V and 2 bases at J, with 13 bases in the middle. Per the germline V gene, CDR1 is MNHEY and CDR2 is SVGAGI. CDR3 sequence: CASKPGPNTDTQYF. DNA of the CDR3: TGTGCCAGCAAACCGGGACCGAACACAGATACGCAGTATTTT.

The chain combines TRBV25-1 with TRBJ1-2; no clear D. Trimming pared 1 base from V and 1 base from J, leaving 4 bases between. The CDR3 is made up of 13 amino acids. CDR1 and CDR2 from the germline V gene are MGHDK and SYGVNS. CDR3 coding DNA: TGTGCCAGCAGTGAATCAGTTAACTATGGCTACACCTTC. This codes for CASSESVNYGYTF.

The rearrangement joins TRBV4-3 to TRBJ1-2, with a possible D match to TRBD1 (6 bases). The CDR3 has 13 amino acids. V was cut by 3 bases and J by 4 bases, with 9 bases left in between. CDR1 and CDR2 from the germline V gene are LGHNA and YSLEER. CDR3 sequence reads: CASSHQGTYGYTF. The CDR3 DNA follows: TGCGCCAGCAGCCATCAGGGGACCTATGGCTACACCTTC.

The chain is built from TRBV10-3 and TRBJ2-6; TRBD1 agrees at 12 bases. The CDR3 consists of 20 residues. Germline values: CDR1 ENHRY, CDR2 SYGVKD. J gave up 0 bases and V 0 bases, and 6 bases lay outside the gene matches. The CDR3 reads CAISESSGQGARSGANVLTF. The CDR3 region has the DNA TGTGCCATCAGTGAGTCGTCGGGACAGGGGGCCCGCTCTGGGGCCAACGTCCTGACTTTC.

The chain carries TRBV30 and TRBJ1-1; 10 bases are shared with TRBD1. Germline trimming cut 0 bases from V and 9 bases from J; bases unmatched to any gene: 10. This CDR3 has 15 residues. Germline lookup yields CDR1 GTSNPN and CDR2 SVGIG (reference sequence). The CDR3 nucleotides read TGTGCCTGGAGTGTTCCCCGCCGACAGGGGGCGAAAGCTTTCTTT. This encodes CAWSVPRRQGAKAFF.

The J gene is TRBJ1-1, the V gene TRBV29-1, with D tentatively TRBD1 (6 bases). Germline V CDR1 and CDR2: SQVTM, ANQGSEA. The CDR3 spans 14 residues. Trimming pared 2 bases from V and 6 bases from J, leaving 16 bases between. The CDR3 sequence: CSVERTGRTPEAFF. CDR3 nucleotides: TGCAGCGTTGAAAGAACAGGGAGGACGCCTGAAGCTTTCTTT.

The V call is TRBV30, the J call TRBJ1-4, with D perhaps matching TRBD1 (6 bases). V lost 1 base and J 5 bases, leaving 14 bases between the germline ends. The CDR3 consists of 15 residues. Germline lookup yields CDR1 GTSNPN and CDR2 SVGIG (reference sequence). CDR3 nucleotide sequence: TGTGCCTGGAGTGCGCCAGGACAGAGGAATGAAAAACTGTTTTTT. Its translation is CAWSAPGQRNEKLFF.

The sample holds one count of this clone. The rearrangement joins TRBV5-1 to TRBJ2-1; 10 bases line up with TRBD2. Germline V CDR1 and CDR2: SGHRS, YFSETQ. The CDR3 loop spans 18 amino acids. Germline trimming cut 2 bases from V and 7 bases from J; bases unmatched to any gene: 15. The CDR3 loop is CASSFTGIAGGITNEQFF. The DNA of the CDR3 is TGCGCCAGCAGCTTTACAGGGATAGCGGGAGGAATCACGAATGAGCAGTTCTTC.

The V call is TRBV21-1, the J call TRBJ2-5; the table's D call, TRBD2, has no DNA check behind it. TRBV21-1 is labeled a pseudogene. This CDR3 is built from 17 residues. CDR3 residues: CASSNGAGQMYQETQYF. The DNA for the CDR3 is TGTGCCAGCAGCAATGGAGCGGGGCAGATGTACCAAGAGACCCAGTACTTC.

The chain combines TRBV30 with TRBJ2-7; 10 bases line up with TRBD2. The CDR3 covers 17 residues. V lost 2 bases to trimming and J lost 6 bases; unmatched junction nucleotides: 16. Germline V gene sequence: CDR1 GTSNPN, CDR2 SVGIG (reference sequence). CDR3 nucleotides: TGTGCCTGGAGTATCGCACTAGCGGGAAACCCTATGGGCGAGCAGTACTTC. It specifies CAWSIALAGNPMGEQYF.

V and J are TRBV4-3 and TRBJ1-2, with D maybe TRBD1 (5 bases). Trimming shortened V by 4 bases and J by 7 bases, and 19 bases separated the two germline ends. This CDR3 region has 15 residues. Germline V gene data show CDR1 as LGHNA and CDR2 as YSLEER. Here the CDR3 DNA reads TGCGCCAGCAGCCGATCGGTTGTGGGGCCGGGTGGCTACACCTTC. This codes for CASSRSVVGPGGYTF.

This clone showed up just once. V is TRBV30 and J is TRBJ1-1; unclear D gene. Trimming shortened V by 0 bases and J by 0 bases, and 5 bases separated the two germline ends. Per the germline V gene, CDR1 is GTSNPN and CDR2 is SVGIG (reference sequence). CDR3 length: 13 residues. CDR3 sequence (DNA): TGTGCCTGGAGTGTACACCTGAACACTGAAGCTTTCTTT. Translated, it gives CAWSVHLNTEAFF. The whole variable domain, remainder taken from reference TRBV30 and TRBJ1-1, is SQTIHQWPATLVQPVGSPLSLECTVEGTSNPNLYWYRQAAGRGLQLLFYSVGIGQISSEVPQNLSASRPQDRQFILSSKKLLLSDSGFYLCAWSVHLNTEAFFGQGTRLTVV.

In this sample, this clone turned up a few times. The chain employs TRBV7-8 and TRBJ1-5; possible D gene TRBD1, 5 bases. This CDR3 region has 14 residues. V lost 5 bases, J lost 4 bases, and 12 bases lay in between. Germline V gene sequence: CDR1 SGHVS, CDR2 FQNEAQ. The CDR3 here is CASSIETENQPQHF. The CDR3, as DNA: TGTGCCAGCAGCATAGAGACAGAGAATCAGCCCCAGCATTTT.

The CDR3 reads CASSLSGTVEQYF. The CDR3 region has the DNA TGTGCCAGCAGCCTAAGCGGAACGGTCGAGCAGTACTTC. The chain recombines TRBV2 with TRBJ2-7; possibly TRBD2 for D (5 bases). Germline V gene sequence: CDR1 SNHLY, CDR2 FYNNEI. The length of the CDR3 is 13 residues. V dropped 6 bases and J dropped 6 bases, with 15 bases sitting between them.

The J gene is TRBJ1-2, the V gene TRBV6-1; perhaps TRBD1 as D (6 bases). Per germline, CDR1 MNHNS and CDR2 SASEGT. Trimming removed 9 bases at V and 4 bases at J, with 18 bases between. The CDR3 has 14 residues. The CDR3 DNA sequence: TGTGCCAGTACCCGGGACGCACAGGGCTATGGCTACACCTTC. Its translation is CASTRDAQGYGYTF.

The CDR3: CASSLGGTGGNEQFF. The CDR3 DNA reads as TGTGCCAGCAGCTTGGGTGGGACAGGGGGGAATGAGCAGTTCTTC. The chain is built from TRBV5-6 and TRBJ2-1, with 11 positions matching TRBD1. The V segment lost 0 bases and the J segment 7 bases; nucleotides outside the gene matches: 3. This CDR3 is 15 amino acids long. Germline CDR1 and CDR2: SGHDT and YYEEEE.

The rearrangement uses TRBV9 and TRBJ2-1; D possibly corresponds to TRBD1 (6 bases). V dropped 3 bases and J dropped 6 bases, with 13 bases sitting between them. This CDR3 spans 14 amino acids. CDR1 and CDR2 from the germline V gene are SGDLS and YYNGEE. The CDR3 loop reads CASSGLRGGNEQFF. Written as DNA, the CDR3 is TGTGCCAGCAGCGGATTAAGAGGGGGCAATGAGCAGTTCTTC.